This TCR beta chain was sequenced during a study of blood T cell repertoires in COVID-19 (dated by TCRdb to between 2020 and 2021). Regarding the study in general: Samples from collaborators originated in the United States, Italy and Spain and spanned both the acute and convalescent phases of COVID-19. The prospective study material was composed of cDNA or gDNA derived from T cells, B-cell-depleted T cells, or PBMCs. Deeply sampled blood TCRbeta repertoires from subjects exposed to, actively infected with, or recovered from COVID-19 were included in the dataset. The repertoires were released in a freely available public database intended as a resource for research on the immune response to SARS-CoV-2. The sample metadata nearly always contained a de-identified subject ID, COVID-19 status, age in years and sex. Where HLA class I and class II types were available, the types were taken from metadata supplied by the sample provider, not from assay-based typing. Samples were obtained from the ongoing ImmuneRACE study (first 160 participants) and from 1,254 subjects provided by 6 global collaborators.

TCRbeta CDR3 regions were amplified from genomic DNA using the immunoSEQ Assay, a bias-controlled multiplex PCR. Processing in the source paper ran as follows. Nucleated cell counts per sample were estimated from amplification of reference gene primers within the assay. To quantify the absolute abundance of each unique TCRbeta CDR3 rearrangement, sequence reads were collapsed and filtered. For each sample, productive Simpson clonality was calculated as the square root of Simpson's diversity index across productive rearrangements. Held by TCRdb, this immuneACCESS table contains in-frame sequences only and omits some clones. Under half of the omission traces to an unresolved V gene where checked; the cause of the rest is unknown. V and J calls and clone size come straight from that table; D and trimming were deduced from the DNA. Here the sample has 65,000 to 95,000 clones; roughly 89% occur a single time. Clones ranked in the top ten supply about 9.2% of the sample.

Overall study results and their limits: How much clinical and demographic metadata was included differed by source and by participant, and the metadata was provided uncurated.

On this clone: Its specific antigen is unknown. No much larger clone is present one base from it, and per-base qualities are unavailable.

CDR1 and CDR2, per the germline V gene (reference sequence), are LNHDA and SQIVND. The CDR3 contains 13 residues, cysteine and phenylalanine counted. CDR3 DNA is the only sequence kept; it has 39 bases, read in frame from the first base. The V and J ends are trimmed by 7 bases and 2 bases, leaving 9 bases between them. Each collaborating institution followed its own protocols to collect whole blood in K2EDTA tubes. For TCRbeta analysis, collaborator samples were shipped as frozen whole blood, as isolated PBMCs, or as DNA extracted from either sample type. The chain was built from TRBV19 and TRBJ1-5; no D gene can be assigned with confidence. This receptor was obtained from a man older than 75 with acute or convalescent COVID-19. Specimen: peripheral blood. The encoded CDR3 is CASTLGGNQPQHF. Here is the DNA: TGTGCCAGTACGCTGGGCGGCAATCAGCCCCAGCATTTT.